The rows below give T cell receptor beta chains drawn from one sample of a study of T cell responses to AZD1222 COVID-19 vaccine. Clones were read by immunoSEQ multiplex PCR, and TCRdb kept only the in-frame ones, dropping some. The sample yields 95,000 to 100,000 clones, roughly 90% seen once. The sample consisted of peripheral blood, taken 28 days after the second AZD1222 dose. The origin of the receptors is an adult who received the AZD1222 COVID-19 vaccine. CDR3s include the opening cysteine and the closing phenylalanine or tryptophan. D genes are given only for firm matches. A clone size is listed for some rows: how often the clone was seen (once, few, many), or a class if it is expanded.

CDR3	DNA	size	J	V	D
CASSSSGGSYNEQFF	TGTGCCAGCAGTTCTAGCGGGGGGTCCTACAATGAGCAGTTCTTC	NA	TRBJ2-1	TRBV28	TRBD2
CAISDYSNNEQFF	TGTGCCATCAGTGATTACAGCAATAATGAGCAGTTCTTC	NA	TRBJ2-1	TRBV10-3	NA
CATSRGERTQETQYF	TGTGCCACCAGCAGGGGTGAGCGGACTCAAGAGACCCAGTACTTC	NA	TRBJ2-5	TRBV15	NA
CASSSHPVSGNTIYF	TGTGCCAGCAGTTCTCACCCCGTTTCTGGAAACACCATATATTTT	NA	TRBJ1-3	TRBV27	NA
CASSLDQSGLAGTDTQYF	TGTGCCAGCAGCTTAGACCAATCGGGACTAGCGGGCACAGATACGCAGTATTTT	NA	TRBJ2-3	TRBV11-3	TRBD2
CASSLMGANEKLFF	TGTGCCAGCAGCTTAATGGGGGCTAATGAAAAACTGTTTTTT	NA	TRBJ1-4	TRBV11-3	NA
CASSFPLGALQPQHF	TGTGCCAGCAGTTTTCCGTTGGGGGCATTACAGCCCCAGCATTTT	NA	TRBJ1-5	TRBV28	NA
CASSQNSGSGGNEQFF	TGTGCCAGCAGCCAAAATAGCGGGAGTGGTGGCAATGAGCAGTTCTTC	NA	TRBJ2-1	TRBV3-1/TRBV3-2	TRBD2
CAWSGGSDTQYF	TGTGCCTGGAGTGGAGGATCAGATACGCAGTATTTT	once	TRBJ2-3	TRBV30	NA
CASSLENSNQPQHF	TGTGCCAGCAGCTTAGAGAATAGCAATCAGCCCCAGCATTTT	NA	TRBJ1-5	TRBV7-9	NA
CASSQPSSLYGNQPQHF	TGCGCCAGCAGTCAACCGAGTTCACTTTATGGCAATCAGCCCCAGCATTTT	NA	TRBJ1-5	TRBV23-1	NA
CASSGLLAGVWYNEQFF	TGTGCCAGCAGTGGCCTTCTAGCGGGAGTATGGTACAATGAGCAGTTCTTC	once	TRBJ2-1	TRBV2	TRBD2
CASSAGGGPDTQYF	TGTGCCAGCAGCGCGGGGGGGGGCCCAGATACGCAGTATTTT	NA	TRBJ2-3	TRBV9	TRBD2
CSAKRDITGGVWGYTF	TGCAGCGCCAAGCGCGACATTACAGGCGGCGTCTGGGGCTACACCTTC	NA	TRBJ1-2	TRBV29-1	NA
CASGREIDSPLHF	TGCGCCAGCGGCCGCGAGATTGATTCACCCCTCCACTTT	few	TRBJ1-6	TRBV10-1	NA
CASSLVGRGPTDTQYF	TGTGCCAGCAGTTTAGTGGGACGGGGACCCACAGATACGCAGTATTTT	NA	TRBJ2-3	TRBV28	NA
CASSLPQHNEQFF	TGTGCCAGCAGCTTACCCCAGCACAATGAGCAGTTCTTC	NA	TRBJ2-1	TRBV7-2	NA
CASGSQGETQYF	TGCGCCAGCGGGTCTCAAGGGGAGACCCAGTACTTC	NA	TRBJ2-5	TRBV10-2	NA
CASSYSQGSNQPQHF	TGTGCCAGCAGTTACTCCCAGGGGAGCAATCAGCCCCAGCATTTT	NA	TRBJ1-5	TRBV6-5	NA
CAISERTSGRVYEQYF	TGTGCCATCAGTGAGCGGACTAGCGGGAGGGTTTACGAGCAGTACTTC	NA	TRBJ2-7	TRBV10-3	TRBD2
CASSSNNVNTEAFF	TGTGCCAGTAGTTCCAACAACGTGAACACTGAAGCTTTCTTT	NA	TRBJ1-1	TRBV19	NA
CASSLVAGANYGYTF	TGCGCCAGCAGCTTGGTCGCAGGGGCAAACTATGGCTACACCTTC	once	TRBJ1-2	TRBV5-1	NA
CASSSQIGSYEQYF	TGTGCCAGCAGCTCCCAGATTGGTTCCTACGAGCAGTACTTC	NA	TRBJ2-7	TRBV11-2	NA
CASGLGTNTEAFF	TGTGCTAGTGGTCTAGGCACGAACACTGAAGCTTTCTTT	NA	TRBJ1-1	TRBV12-5	NA
CASMRSGETQYF	TGTGCCAGCATGCGGAGCGGGGAGACCCAGTACTTC	NA	TRBJ2-5	TRBV28	NA
CAWSLGQGEAFF	TGTGCCTGGAGTCTGGGACAGGGTGAAGCTTTCTTT	NA	TRBJ1-1	TRBV30	TRBD1
CASSFGQTLYGYTF	TGTGCCAGCAGCTTTGGACAGACACTTTATGGCTACACCTTC	NA	TRBJ1-2	TRBV7-2	NA
CSVLMNTEAFF	TGCAGCGTTCTTATGAACACTGAAGCTTTCTTT	NA	TRBJ1-1	TRBV29-1	NA
CASSQEGTGWGEAFF	TGTGCCAGCAGCCAAGAAGGGACAGGGTGGGGTGAAGCTTTCTTT	NA	TRBJ1-1	TRBV3-1/TRBV3-2	TRBD1
CASSGVGTGTYYEQYF	TGTGCCAGCAGTGGAGTAGGAACGGGGACTTACTACGAGCAGTACTTC	once	TRBJ2-7	TRBV2	NA
CASSYSGQSNEKLFF	TGTGCCAGCAGTTACTCTGGACAGTCTAATGAAAAACTGTTTTTT	NA	TRBJ1-4	TRBV6-5	NA